Listed below are T cell receptor beta chains from one sample, sequenced in a study of cytomegalovirus exposure and HLA in healthy donors. Measured with immunoSEQ multiplex PCR; TCRdb has only the in-frame clones, and not every one. The sample includes some 57,000 clones, roughly nine tenths of them seen just once. The sequencing sample was made of PBMCs. The source of these receptors is a man in his thirties or forties in good health and CMV-seropositive. Each CDR3 is given with its conserved first and last residue. The order of the fields is D gene, clone size, J gene, CDR3 length, V gene, CDR3 DNA, CDR3 protein. The D gene is left open where the match is weak. The listing skips clone size in some rows; elsewhere it reads once, few, many or a size class.

d_gene: TRBD1
abundance: few
j_gene: TRBJ1-5
len: 13
v_gene: TRBV6-5
CDR3nt: TGTGCCAGCAAGGGACAGGCCAATCAGCCCCAGCATTTT
CDR3aa: CASKGQANQPQHF

d_gene: NA
abundance: once
j_gene: TRBJ1-1
len: 13
v_gene: TRBV11-3
CDR3nt: TGTGCCAGCAGCTTAGACGGTAACACTGAAGCTTTCTTT
CDR3aa: CASSLDGNTEAFF

d_gene: NA
abundance: NA
j_gene: TRBJ1-1
len: 14
v_gene: TRBV27
CDR3nt: TGTGCCAGCAGTCGGGACAACTTGAACACTGAAGCTTTCTTT
CDR3aa: CASSRDNLNTEAFF

d_gene: TRBD1
abundance: once
j_gene: TRBJ2-2
len: 15
v_gene: TRBV6-6
CDR3nt: TGTGCCAGCACTCGAACAGGGGAAAACACCGGGGAGCTGTTTTTT
CDR3aa: CASTRTGENTGELFF

d_gene: NA
abundance: NA
j_gene: TRBJ2-3
len: 15
v_gene: TRBV7-2
CDR3nt: TGTGCCAGCAGCTCTGGAGGCCCTAGCACAGATACGCAGTATTTT
CDR3aa: CASSSGGPSTDTQYF

d_gene: TRBD2
abundance: NA
j_gene: TRBJ2-1
len: 17
v_gene: TRBV7-2
CDR3nt: TGTGCCAGCAGCCTCGCTCTAGCGGGAGATAGCCACAATGAGCAGTTCTTC
CDR3aa: CASSLALAGDSHNEQFF

d_gene: TRBD2
abundance: NA
j_gene: TRBJ2-1
len: 15
v_gene: TRBV11-3
CDR3nt: TGTGCCAGCAGCTTTACTAGCGCTGATTTCAATGAGCAGTTCTTC
CDR3aa: CASSFTSADFNEQFF

d_gene: NA
abundance: NA
j_gene: TRBJ2-3
len: 12
v_gene: TRBV30
CDR3nt: TGTGCCTCAACTTCCACCACAGATACGCAGTATTTT
CDR3aa: CASTSTTDTQYF

d_gene: TRBD2
abundance: NA
j_gene: TRBJ2-5
len: 16
v_gene: TRBV7-7
CDR3nt: TGTGCTAGCAGCTCAGGACTAGCGGGAATAAGAGAGACCCAGTACTTC
CDR3aa: CASSSGLAGIRETQYF

d_gene: TRBD1
abundance: NA
j_gene: TRBJ1-5
len: 15
v_gene: TRBV19
CDR3nt: TGTGCCAGTACCCTAGACACAGGGGGCTATCAGCCCCAGCATTTT
CDR3aa: CASTLDTGGYQPQHF

d_gene: TRBD2
abundance: NA
j_gene: TRBJ2-7
len: 15
v_gene: TRBV4-1
CDR3nt: TGCGCCAGCAGCCAAGGGACTAGCGTCAGTTACGAGCAGTACTTC
CDR3aa: CASSQGTSVSYEQYF

d_gene: TRBD1
abundance: few
j_gene: TRBJ1-1
len: 13
v_gene: TRBV7-9
CDR3nt: TGTGCCAGCAGCACACAGGGGTACACTGAAGCTTTCTTT
CDR3aa: CASSTQGYTEAFF

d_gene: TRBD1
abundance: NA
j_gene: TRBJ2-2
len: 16
v_gene: TRBV7-7
CDR3nt: TGTGCTAGCAGCTTAGCCAGGGGGCGGTACACCGGGGAGCTGTTTTTT
CDR3aa: CASSLARGRYTGELFF

d_gene: TRBD1
abundance: NA
j_gene: TRBJ1-2
len: 14
v_gene: TRBV18
CDR3nt: TGTGCCAGCTCACCCATGGGACAGGGGGAACGCTACACCTTC
CDR3aa: CASSPMGQGERYTF

d_gene: TRBD1
abundance: NA
j_gene: TRBJ2-1
len: 16
v_gene: TRBV5-4
CDR3nt: TGTGCCAGCAGCCCTGGGACAGGGCTTGCCTACAATGAGCAGTTCTTC
CDR3aa: CASSPGTGLAYNEQFF

d_gene: TRBD2
abundance: few
j_gene: TRBJ2-7
len: 14
v_gene: TRBV7-3
CDR3nt: TGTGCCAGCAGCTTGTCGGGAGGAGCGTACGAGCAGTACTTC
CDR3aa: CASSLSGGAYEQYF

d_gene: TRBD1
abundance: NA
j_gene: TRBJ2-5
len: 14
v_gene: TRBV7-2
CDR3nt: TGTGCCAGCAGCTTATACGGGACAGAAGAGACCCAGTACTTC
CDR3aa: CASSLYGTEETQYF

d_gene: NA
abundance: once
j_gene: TRBJ2-7
len: 16
v_gene: TRBV7-9
CDR3nt: TGTGCCAGCAGCTTATCTCCAATCAGAAGCTCCTACGAGCAGTACTTC
CDR3aa: CASSLSPIRSSYEQYF

d_gene: TRBD1
abundance: once
j_gene: TRBJ2-7
len: 13
v_gene: TRBV27
CDR3nt: TGTGCCAGCAGTTGGGGACAGTCCTACGAGCAGTACTTC
CDR3aa: CASSWGQSYEQYF

d_gene: TRBD2
abundance: once
j_gene: TRBJ2-1
len: 12
v_gene: TRBV19
CDR3nt: TGTGCCAGTAGTATATTCGGGGGGATGAAGTTCTTC
CDR3aa: CASSIFGGMKFF

d_gene: NA
abundance: few
j_gene: TRBJ1-5
len: 16
v_gene: TRBV19
CDR3nt: TGTGCCAGTAGTTTTCCGGGGGGGGCTGGCAATCAGCCCCAGCATTTT
CDR3aa: CASSFPGGAGNQPQHF

d_gene: TRBD2
abundance: NA
j_gene: TRBJ2-1
len: 15
v_gene: TRBV7-6
CDR3nt: TGTGCCAGCAGCTTAGGAGCGGGACTTGAGAGTGAGCAGTTCTTC
CDR3aa: CASSLGAGLESEQFF

d_gene: NA
abundance: NA
j_gene: TRBJ2-1
len: 16
v_gene: TRBV7-9
CDR3nt: TGTGCCAGCAGCTTAGTATCCTTAGGGGAAGACAATGAGCAGTTCTTC
CDR3aa: CASSLVSLGEDNEQFF

d_gene: TRBD1
abundance: NA
j_gene: TRBJ2-1
len: 14
v_gene: TRBV29-1
CDR3nt: TGCAGCCTCCGCCCGGGACAGGGGAAATGGGAGCAGTTCTTC
CDR3aa: CSLRPGQGKWEQFF

d_gene: TRBD2
abundance: few
j_gene: TRBJ2-7
len: 15
v_gene: TRBV12-5
CDR3nt: TGTGCTAGTGGCACTGCCGGGACTAGCGGTTACGAGCAGTACTTC
CDR3aa: CASGTAGTSGYEQYF

d_gene: NA
abundance: NA
j_gene: TRBJ1-5
len: 15
v_gene: TRBV30
CDR3nt: TGTGCCTGGAGTGTACGGGGGGGAAGCAATCAGCCCCAGCATTTT
CDR3aa: CAWSVRGGSNQPQHF

d_gene: NA
abundance: NA
j_gene: TRBJ2-7
len: 13
v_gene: TRBV28
CDR3nt: TGTGCCAGCAGGGTGGCGGGGTCCTACGAGCAGTACTTC
CDR3aa: CASRVAGSYEQYF

d_gene: TRBD1
abundance: NA
j_gene: TRBJ1-1
len: 15
v_gene: TRBV7-6
CDR3nt: TGTGCCAGCAGCTTAGCGCGGACAGGGCACACTGAAGCTTTCTTT
CDR3aa: CASSLARTGHTEAFF

d_gene: TRBD2
abundance: NA
j_gene: TRBJ2-2
len: 15
v_gene: TRBV27
CDR3nt: TGTGCCAGCAGAATAGCGGGAGGCCGAACCGGGGAGCTGTTTTTT
CDR3aa: CASRIAGGRTGELFF

d_gene: NA
abundance: NA
j_gene: TRBJ1-1
len: 17
v_gene: TRBV5-1
CDR3nt: TGCGCCAGCAGCTTGGCCGGAGAGGGGGAACGGGACACTGAAGCTTTCTTT
CDR3aa: CASSLAGEGERDTEAFF

d_gene: NA
abundance: NA
j_gene: TRBJ2-7
len: 10
v_gene: TRBV29-1
CDR3nt: TGCAGCCCGGGCTCCTACGAGCAGTACTTC
CDR3aa: CSPGSYEQYF

d_gene: NA
abundance: NA
j_gene: TRBJ2-3
len: 13
v_gene: TRBV9
CDR3nt: TGTGCCAGCACCCAAACTAGCACAGATACGCAGTATTTT
CDR3aa: CASTQTSTDTQYF

d_gene: TRBD2
abundance: once
j_gene: TRBJ2-1
len: 16
v_gene: TRBV7-2
CDR3nt: TGTGCCAGCAGCCTGGGAGGACTAGCGGGAAGGCATGAGCAGTTCTTC
CDR3aa: CASSLGGLAGRHEQFF

d_gene: NA
abundance: NA
j_gene: TRBJ2-6
len: 18
v_gene: TRBV13
CDR3nt: TGTGCCAGCAGTTATATTACAGGGACCTTCTCTGGGGCCAACGTCCTGACTTTC
CDR3aa: CASSYITGTFSGANVLTF

d_gene: TRBD1
abundance: NA
j_gene: TRBJ2-1
len: 13
v_gene: TRBV29-1
CDR3nt: TGCAGCGTTGAAGATAACAGGGGCGACAAGCAGTTCTTC
CDR3aa: CSVEDNRGDKQFF

d_gene: NA
abundance: NA
j_gene: TRBJ2-7
len: 13
v_gene: TRBV29-1
CDR3nt: TGCAGCGTTGCGGAGCGATTCTCCTACGAGCAGTACTTC
CDR3aa: CSVAERFSYEQYF

d_gene: NA
abundance: NA
j_gene: TRBJ2-1
len: 13
v_gene: TRBV12-5
CDR3nt: TGTGCTAGTGGTTTTTCCAGTTTCGATGAGCAGTTCTTC
CDR3aa: CASGFSSFDEQFF

d_gene: NA
abundance: few
j_gene: TRBJ1-1
len: 13
v_gene: TRBV13
CDR3nt: TGTGCCAGCAGCTCCAGGGGGAACACTGAAGCTTTCTTT
CDR3aa: CASSSRGNTEAFF

d_gene: NA
abundance: NA
j_gene: TRBJ2-7
len: 14
v_gene: TRBV7-9
CDR3nt: TGTGCCAGCAGCTTAGGTGAGGGCTCCTACGAGCAGTACTTC
CDR3aa: CASSLGEGSYEQYF

d_gene: TRBD1
abundance: few
j_gene: TRBJ2-7
len: 14
v_gene: TRBV5-4
CDR3nt: TGTGCCAGCAGCCGGACAGGCGACAGGTACGAGCAGTACTTC
CDR3aa: CASSRTGDRYEQYF